This TCR beta chain was recovered during a study of T cells after yellow fever vaccination. TCR cDNA was made by 5'RACE template switching, adding a universal primer site and UMIs. TCRdb reprocessed the 5' RACE reads via MiXCR and lists one record per CDR3 protein. The sample lists approximately 510,000 distinct CDR3 sequences, 20% to 25% seen once, with around 17% in the top ten. The material was PBMCs, obtained 21 days after the first yellow fever vaccination. The TCR originated in a man aged 18 to 30 who received the YFV17D yellow fever vaccine.

CDR3 nucleotide sequence: TGTGCCATCAGTACGGGACAGGGGGCCATCGAGCAGTACGTC. This translates into CAISTGQGAIEQYV. V usage is TRBV10-3 and J usage is TRBJ2-7, with TRBD1 matching 12 bases. The CDR3 is 14 residues long. Germline V lookup: CDR1 ENHRY, CDR2 SYGVKD. The junction had 5 bases not matched to a gene; V was cut back by 5 bases and J by 6 bases.